The 5 T cell receptor beta chains in this list originate from one sample, sequenced in a study of human CD8 memory T cell subsets. Sequencing libraries of TCR beta were made by UMI-labeled 5' RACE. TCRdb re-called the 5' RACE reads and gives one entry per CDR3 protein, without DNA. The sample data list around 6,500 distinct CDR3 sequences. TPEX denoted exhausted-like, CCR7+ PD-1+ TIGIT+ early memory CD8+ T cells. The sample consisted of CD8+ T cells from PBMCs. The receptors here all came from a human donor in good health.

CDR3 sequence: CASSTSPGRPTFSYEQYF. This chain joins TRBV28 and TRBJ2-7; the D gene TCRdb calls, TRBD1, cannot be checked with no DNA. The length of the CDR3 is 18 residues. Germline V gene sequence: CDR1 MDHEN, CDR2 SYDVKM.

The J gene is TRBJ2-3, the V gene TRBV4-2; TCRdb returns TRBD2, unconfirmable since there is no DNA. Per germline, CDR1 LGHNA and CDR2 YNFKEQ. The CDR3 covers 17 residues. This CDR3 reads CASRPNVLAAPGDTQYF.

The rearrangement uses TRBV28 and TRBJ2-1. Germline CDR1 MDHEN, CDR2 SYDVKM. This CDR3 has 16 residues. This chain's CDR3 is CASSFPDGSSYNEQFF.

This chain joins TRBV13 and TRBJ1-4. The germline gives CDR1 PRHDT, CDR2 FYEKMQ (reference sequence). The CDR3 length is 11 residues. CDR3 region: CASSLGEKLFF. The complete variable domain, with remaining parts taken from reference TRBV13 and TRBJ1-4, reads AAGVIQSPRHLIKEKRETATLKCYPIPRHDTVYWYQQGPGQDPQFLISFYEKMQSDKGSIPDRFSAQQFSDYHSELNMSSLELGDSALYFCASSLGEKLFFGSGTQLSVL.

This chain connects TRBV10-3 to TRBJ2-3; TCRdb selects TRBD2, and the lack of DNA leaves this call unchecked. Germline V lookup: CDR1 ENHRY, CDR2 SYGVKD. The CDR3 contains 15 residues. The CDR3 loop reads CAISELAGVEYTQYF.